This T cell receptor beta chain is from a study of cytotoxic CD8 clonotypes in ibrutinib-treated CLL. Repertoires were generated with immunoSEQ multiplex PCR, while TCRdb's copy carries only in-frame clones and drops some. This sample carries about 85,000 clones, more than 75% of them seen once, and the ten largest clones take approximately 5.1%. The TCR sequence derives from a human donor with chronic lymphocytic leukemia. The sequenced sample was PBMCs, obtained after 12 months of ibrutinib treatment.

Written as DNA, the CDR3 is TGCAGCGCCCTTAGCGGGGGGGCTAGCGATACGCAGTATTTT. Its protein product is CSALSGGASDTQYF. This sequence joins TRBV29-1 and TRBJ2-3; 11 bases line up with TRBD2. With V trimmed by 7 bases and J by 6 bases, 9 bases remained unmatched. Germline V gene data show CDR1 as SQVTM and CDR2 as ANQGSEA. CDR3 length: 14 residues.